This T cell receptor (beta chain) was recorded in a study of regulatory T cells in long-lasting Graves disease. Time point: newly diagnosed GD, antithyroid drugs for less than 3 months. The TCR library was prepared using RNA isolated from PBMCs. The V gene's germline CDR1 is DFQATT and CDR2 SNEGSKA (reference sequence). The V end lost 1 base, the J end lost 6 bases, and 12 bases lay between the germline ends. This CDR3 has 13 residues. This clonotype was counted many times. To make TCR beta libraries, researchers used iRepertoire HTBI primers and Arm-PCR of CDR3 regions. TCRdb re-called the multiplex PCR reads with MiXCR, one entry per CDR3 protein. The sample includes some 490,000 distinct CDR3 sequences, 12% seen only once; the top ten take roughly 8.9%. These same records also appear under a second study, on T cells in Graves' hyperthyroidism and ophthalmopathy. That source reports: The hyperthyroidism patients had all been newly diagnosed, and their disease duration was under 2 months. Their ages ranged from 18 to 65 years. Uncontrolled infection, other autoimmune disease, pregnancy or lactation led to exclusion.

This sequence originates from a woman under 40 with Graves disease. The sequences come from peripheral blood mononuclear cells (PBMCs), collected at new diagnosis, from a patient treated with antithyroid drugs. The V call is TRBV20-1, the J call TRBJ2-5; a weak D match, TRBD1 (5 bases). DNA of the CDR3: TGCAGTGCTAGAGCCAGGGTGTGGAAGACCCAGTACTTC. Translation gives CSARARVWKTQYF.